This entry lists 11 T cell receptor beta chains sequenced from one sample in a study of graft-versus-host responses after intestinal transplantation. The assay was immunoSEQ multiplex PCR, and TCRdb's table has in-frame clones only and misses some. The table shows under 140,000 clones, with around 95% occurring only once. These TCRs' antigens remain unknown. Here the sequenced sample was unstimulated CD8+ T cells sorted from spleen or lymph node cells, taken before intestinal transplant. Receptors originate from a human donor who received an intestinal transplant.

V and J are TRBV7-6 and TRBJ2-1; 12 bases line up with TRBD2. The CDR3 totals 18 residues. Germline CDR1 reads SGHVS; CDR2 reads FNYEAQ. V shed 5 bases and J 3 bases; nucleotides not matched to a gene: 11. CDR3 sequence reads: CASSTGTSGRDVYNEQFF. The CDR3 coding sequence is TGTGCCAGCAGCACCGGGACTAGCGGGCGAGACGTCTACAATGAGCAGTTCTTC.

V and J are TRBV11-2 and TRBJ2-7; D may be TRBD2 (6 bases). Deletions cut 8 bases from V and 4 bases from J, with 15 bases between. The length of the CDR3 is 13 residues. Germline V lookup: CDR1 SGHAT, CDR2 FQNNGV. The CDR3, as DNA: TGTGCCAGCGGACCGGGAGATTTATACGAGCAGTACTTC. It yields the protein CASGPGDLYEQYF.

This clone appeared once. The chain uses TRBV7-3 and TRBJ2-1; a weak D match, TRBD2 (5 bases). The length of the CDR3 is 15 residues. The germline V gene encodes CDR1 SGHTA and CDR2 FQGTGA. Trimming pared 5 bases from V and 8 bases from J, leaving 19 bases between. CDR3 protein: CASSTGLHPDHEQFF. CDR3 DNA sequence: TGTGCCAGCAGCACCGGACTCCACCCGGACCATGAGCAGTTCTTC. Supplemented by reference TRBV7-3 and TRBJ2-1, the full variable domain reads GAGVSQTPSNKVTEKGKYVELRCDPISGHTALYWYRQSLGQGPEFLIYFQGTGAADDSGLPNDRFFAVRPEGSVSTLKIQRTERGDSAVYLCASSTGLHPDHEQFFGPGTRLTVL.

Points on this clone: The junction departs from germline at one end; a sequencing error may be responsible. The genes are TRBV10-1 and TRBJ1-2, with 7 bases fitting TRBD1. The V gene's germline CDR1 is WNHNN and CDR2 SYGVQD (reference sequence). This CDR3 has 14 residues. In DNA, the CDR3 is TGCGCCAGCAGCGCTACAGGGGTCCGCTATGGCTGCACCTTC. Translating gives CASSATGVRYGCTF.

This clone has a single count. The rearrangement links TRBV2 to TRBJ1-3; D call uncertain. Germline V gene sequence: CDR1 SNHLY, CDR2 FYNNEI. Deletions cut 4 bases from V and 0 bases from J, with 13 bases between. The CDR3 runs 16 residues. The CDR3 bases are TGTGCCAGCAGTGTATCGGTAGATCACTCTGGAAACACCATATATTTT. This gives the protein CASSVSVDHSGNTIYF.

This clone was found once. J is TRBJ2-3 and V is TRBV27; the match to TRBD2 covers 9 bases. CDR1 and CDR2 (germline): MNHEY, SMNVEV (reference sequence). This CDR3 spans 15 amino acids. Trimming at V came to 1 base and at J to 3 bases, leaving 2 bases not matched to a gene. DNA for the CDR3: TGTGCCAGCAGTTTATTTAGCGGGAGTACAGATACGCAGTATTTT. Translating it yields CASSLFSGSTDTQYF.

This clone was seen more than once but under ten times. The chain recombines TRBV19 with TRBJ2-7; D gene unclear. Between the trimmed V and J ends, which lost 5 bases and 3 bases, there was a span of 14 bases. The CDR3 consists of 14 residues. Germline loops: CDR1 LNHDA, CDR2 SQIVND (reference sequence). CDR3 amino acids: CASSLSPSDYEQYF. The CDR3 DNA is TGTGCCAGTAGTTTGTCTCCGTCGGACTACGAGCAGTACTTC. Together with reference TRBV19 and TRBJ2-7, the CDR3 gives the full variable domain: DGGITQSPKYLFRKEGQNVTLSCEQNLNHDAMYWYRQDPGQGLRLIYYSQIVNDFQKGDIAEGYSVSREKKESFPLTVTSAQKNPTAFYLCASSLSPSDYEQYFGPGTRLTVT.

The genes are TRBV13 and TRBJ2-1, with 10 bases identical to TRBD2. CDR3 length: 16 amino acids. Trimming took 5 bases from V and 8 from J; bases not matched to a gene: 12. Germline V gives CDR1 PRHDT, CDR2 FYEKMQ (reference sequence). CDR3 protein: CASSPRSSGRFHEQFF. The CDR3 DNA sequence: TGTGCCAGCAGCCCCAGGTCTAGCGGGAGATTTCATGAGCAGTTCTTC.

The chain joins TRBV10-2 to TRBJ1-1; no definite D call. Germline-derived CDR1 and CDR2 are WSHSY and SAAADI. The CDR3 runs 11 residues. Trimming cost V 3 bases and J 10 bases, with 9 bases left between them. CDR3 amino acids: CASSDSGGAFF. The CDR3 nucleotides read TGCGCCAGCAGTGACAGCGGAGGAGCTTTCTTT.

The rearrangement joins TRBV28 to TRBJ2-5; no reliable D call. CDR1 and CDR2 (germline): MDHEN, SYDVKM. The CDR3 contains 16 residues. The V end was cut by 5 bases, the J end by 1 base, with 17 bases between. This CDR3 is CASSVEDLSLQETQYF. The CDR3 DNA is TGTGCCAGCAGTGTAGAGGACCTTAGCCTCCAAGAGACCCAGTACTTC. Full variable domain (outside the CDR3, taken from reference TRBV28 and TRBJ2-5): DVKVTQSSRYLVKRTGEKVFLECVQDMDHENMFWYRQDPGLGLRLIYFSYDVKMKEKGDIPEGYSVSREKKERFSLILESASTNQTSMYLCASSVEDLSLQETQYFGPGTRLLVL.

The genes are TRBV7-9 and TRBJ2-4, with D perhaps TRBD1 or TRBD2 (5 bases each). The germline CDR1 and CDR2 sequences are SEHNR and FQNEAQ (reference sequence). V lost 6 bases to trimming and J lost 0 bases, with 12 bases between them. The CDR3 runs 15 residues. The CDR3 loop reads CASSSRDLAKNIQYF. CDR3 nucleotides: TGTGCCAGCAGTTCCCGGGACCTAGCCAAAAACATTCAGTACTTC.